The clone carrying this T cell receptor beta chain has just a few counts. Germline lookup yields CDR1 MGHRA and CDR2 YSYEKL. This CDR3 contains 15 residues. V was pared by 3 bases and J by 2 bases, with 13 bases between. Unique molecular identifiers tagged individual cDNA molecules. Each CDR3 protein gets one entry after TCRdb re-called the 5' RACE reads with MiXCR. The table has 87,000 or so distinct CDR3 sequences, roughly an eighth seen once. This sample was included in a study of early T cells in non-severe SARS-CoV-2 infection. Study information: The input, bulk RNA from unsorted whole blood, was sequenced, and chains were unpaired.

The V call is TRBV4-1, the J call TRBJ2-5; D unclear. The clonotype originates from an adult who was a healthcare worker with PCR-confirmed SARS-CoV-2 infection or an uninfected control (not recorded which). Sequencing was done on a sample of whole blood. In nucleotides, the CDR3 is TGCGCCAGCAGCCACCCAGCACTCTTACAAGAGACCCAGTACTTC. Translating gives CASSHPALLQETQYF.